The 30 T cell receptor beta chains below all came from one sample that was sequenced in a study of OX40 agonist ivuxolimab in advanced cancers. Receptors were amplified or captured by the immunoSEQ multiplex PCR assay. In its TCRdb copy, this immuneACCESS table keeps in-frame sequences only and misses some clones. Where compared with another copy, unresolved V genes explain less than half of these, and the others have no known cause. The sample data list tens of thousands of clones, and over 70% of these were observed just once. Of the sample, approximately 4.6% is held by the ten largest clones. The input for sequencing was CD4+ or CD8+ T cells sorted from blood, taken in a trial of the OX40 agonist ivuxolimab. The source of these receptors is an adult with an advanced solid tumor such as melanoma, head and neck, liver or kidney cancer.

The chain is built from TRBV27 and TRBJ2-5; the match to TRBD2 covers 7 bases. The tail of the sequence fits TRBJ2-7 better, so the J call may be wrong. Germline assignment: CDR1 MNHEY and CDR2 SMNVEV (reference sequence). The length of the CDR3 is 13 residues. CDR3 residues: CASSFPGGIEQYF. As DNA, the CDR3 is TGTGCCAGCAGTTTCCCCGGGGGGATCGAGCAGTACTTC.

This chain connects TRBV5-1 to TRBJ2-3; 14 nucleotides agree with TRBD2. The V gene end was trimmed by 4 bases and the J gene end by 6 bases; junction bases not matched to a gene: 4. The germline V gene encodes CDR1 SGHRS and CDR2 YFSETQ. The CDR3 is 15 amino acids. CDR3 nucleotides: TGCGCCAGCAGCCCCGGACTAGCGGGGGGTGATACGCAGTATTTT. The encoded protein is CASSPGLAGGDTQYF. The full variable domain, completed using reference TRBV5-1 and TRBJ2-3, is KAGVTQTPRYLIKTRGQQVTLSCSPISGHRSVSWYQQTPGQGLQFLFEYFSETQRNKGNFPGRFSGRQFSNSRSEMNVSTLELGDSALYLCASSPGLAGGDTQYFGPGTRLTVL.

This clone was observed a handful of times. CDR3 loop: CASSLGASTGTSTDTQYF. DNA for the CDR3: TGCGCCAGCAGCTTGGGGGCCTCGACAGGGACAAGCACAGATACGCAGTATTTT. This rearrangement joins TRBV5-1 to TRBJ2-3; 7 positions match TRBD1. The CDR3 covers 18 residues. V shed 0 bases, J shed 0 bases, and the junction held 10 bases outside the gene matches. The germline V gene encodes CDR1 SGHRS and CDR2 YFSETQ.

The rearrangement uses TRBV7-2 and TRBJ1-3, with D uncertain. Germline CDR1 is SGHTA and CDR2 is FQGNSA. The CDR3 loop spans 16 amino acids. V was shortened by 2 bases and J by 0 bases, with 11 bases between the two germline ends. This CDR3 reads CASSLMGASSGNTIYF. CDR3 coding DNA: TGTGCCAGCAGCTTAATGGGAGCTTCCTCTGGAAACACCATATATTTT.

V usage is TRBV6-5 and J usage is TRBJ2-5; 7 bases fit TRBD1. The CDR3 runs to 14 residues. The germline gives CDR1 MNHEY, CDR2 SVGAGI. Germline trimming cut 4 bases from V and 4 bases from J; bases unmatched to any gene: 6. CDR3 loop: CASSSGQVTETQYF. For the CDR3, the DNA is TGTGCCAGCAGTTCAGGACAGGTGACAGAGACCCAGTACTTC.

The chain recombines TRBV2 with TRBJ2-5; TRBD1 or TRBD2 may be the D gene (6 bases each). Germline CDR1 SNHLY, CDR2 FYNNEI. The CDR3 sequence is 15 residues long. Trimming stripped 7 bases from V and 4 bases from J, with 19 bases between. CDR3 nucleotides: TGTGCCAGCACCTTCTTCGGGGGCAGGGGAGAGACCCAGTACTTC. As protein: CASTFFGGRGETQYF.

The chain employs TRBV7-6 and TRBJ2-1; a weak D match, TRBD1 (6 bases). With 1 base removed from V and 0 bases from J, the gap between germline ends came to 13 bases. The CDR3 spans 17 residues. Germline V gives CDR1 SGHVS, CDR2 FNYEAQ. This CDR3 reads CASSLDPQGSSYNEQFF. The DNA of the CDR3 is TGTGCCAGCAGCTTAGACCCCCAGGGGAGCTCCTACAATGAGCAGTTCTTC.

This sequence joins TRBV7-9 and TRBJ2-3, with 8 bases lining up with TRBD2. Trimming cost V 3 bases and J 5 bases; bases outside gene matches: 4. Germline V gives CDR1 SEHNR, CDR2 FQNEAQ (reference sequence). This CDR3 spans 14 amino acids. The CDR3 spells CASSFGLAGDTQYF. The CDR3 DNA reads TGTGCCAGCAGCTTCGGGCTAGCGGGAGATACGCAGTATTTT.

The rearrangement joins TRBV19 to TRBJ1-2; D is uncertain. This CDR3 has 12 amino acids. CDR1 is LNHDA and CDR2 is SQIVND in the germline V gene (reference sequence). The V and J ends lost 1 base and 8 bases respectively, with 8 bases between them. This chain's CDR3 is CASSIAGRGYTF. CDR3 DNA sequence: TGTGCCAGTAGTATAGCTGGGCGCGGCTACACCTTC.

As DNA, the CDR3 is TGTGCCAGCAGCCAGTACCCTAGCGGGGGCTACGAGCAGTACTTC. Residues: CASSQYPSGGYEQYF. The chain recombines TRBV4-2 with TRBJ2-5, with TRBD2 identical over 10 bases. The DNA end favors TRBJ2-7, so the J call may be wrong. In germline, CDR1 is LGHNA, CDR2 YNFKEQ. The CDR3 is made up of 15 amino acids.

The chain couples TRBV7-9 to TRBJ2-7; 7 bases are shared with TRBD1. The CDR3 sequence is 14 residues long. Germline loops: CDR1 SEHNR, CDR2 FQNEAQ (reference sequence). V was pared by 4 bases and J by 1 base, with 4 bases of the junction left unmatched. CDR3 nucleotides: TGTGCCAGCAGCTCCCAGACAGGGTCCTACGAGCAGTACTTC. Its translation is CASSSQTGSYEQYF.

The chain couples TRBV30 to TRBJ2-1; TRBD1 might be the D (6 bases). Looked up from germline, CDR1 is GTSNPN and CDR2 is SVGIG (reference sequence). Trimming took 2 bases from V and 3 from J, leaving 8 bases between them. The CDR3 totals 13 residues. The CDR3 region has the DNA TGTGCCTGGAGTAGGGGGTTCTACAATGAGCAGTTCTTC. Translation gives CAWSRGFYNEQFF.

In DNA form, the CDR3 reads TGTGCCAGCAGTGAGTATCCCAGGGGATCCGAGCAGTACTTC. This gives the protein CASSEYPRGSEQYF. This rearrangement joins TRBV6-1 to TRBJ2-7; D is perhaps TRBD1 (6 bases). V was pared by 3 bases and J by 6 bases, with 15 bases between. CDR1 and CDR2 (germline): MNHNS, SASEGT. CDR3 size: 14 residues.

The CDR3 DNA reads as TGCAGCGTAGCGACAGGGGGTGGCTCCTACGAGCAGTACTTC. Translated: CSVATGGGSYEQYF. V gene TRBV29-1 combines with J gene TRBJ2-7; TRBD1 matches at 9 bases. V was pared by 6 bases and J by 0 bases, with 6 bases of the junction left unmatched. The CDR3 length is 14 residues. Germline CDR1 reads SQVTM; CDR2 reads ANQGSEA.

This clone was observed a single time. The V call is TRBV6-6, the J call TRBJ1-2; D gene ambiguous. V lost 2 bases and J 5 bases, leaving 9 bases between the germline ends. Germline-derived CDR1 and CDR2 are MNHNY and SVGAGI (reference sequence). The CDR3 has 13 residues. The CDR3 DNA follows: TGTGCCAGCAGTTACGTCACGGATTATGGCTACACCTTC. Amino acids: CASSYVTDYGYTF.

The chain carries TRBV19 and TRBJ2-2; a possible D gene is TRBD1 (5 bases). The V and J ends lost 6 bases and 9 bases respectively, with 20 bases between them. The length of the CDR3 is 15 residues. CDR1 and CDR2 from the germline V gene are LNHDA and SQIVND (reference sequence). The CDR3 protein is CASRDRQGLRWELFF. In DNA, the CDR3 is TGTGCCAGTAGAGACCGGCAGGGTCTGAGGTGGGAGCTGTTTTTT.

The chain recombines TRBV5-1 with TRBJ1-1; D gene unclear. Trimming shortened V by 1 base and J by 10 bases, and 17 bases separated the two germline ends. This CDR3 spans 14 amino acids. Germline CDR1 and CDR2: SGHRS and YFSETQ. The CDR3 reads CASSLRANKGIAFF. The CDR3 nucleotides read TGCGCCAGCAGCTTGAGGGCAAACAAAGGGATAGCTTTCTTT.

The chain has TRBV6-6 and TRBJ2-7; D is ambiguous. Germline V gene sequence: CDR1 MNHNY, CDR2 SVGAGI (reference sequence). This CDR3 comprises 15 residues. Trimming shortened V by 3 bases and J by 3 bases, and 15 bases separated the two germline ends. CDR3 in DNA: TGTGCCAGCAGTTATGCGTCGGTCGGCGGCTACGAGCAGTACTTC. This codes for CASSYASVGGYEQYF.

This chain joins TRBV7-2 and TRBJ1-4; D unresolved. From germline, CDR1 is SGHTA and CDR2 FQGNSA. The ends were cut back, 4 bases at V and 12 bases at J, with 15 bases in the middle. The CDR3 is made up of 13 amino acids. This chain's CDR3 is CASSSNTDGQLFF. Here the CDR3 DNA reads TGTGCCAGCAGCTCAAATACCGACGGTCAACTGTTTTTT. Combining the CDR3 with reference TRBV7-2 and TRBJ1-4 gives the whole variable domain GAGVSQSPSNKVTEKGKDVELRCDPISGHTALYWYRQSLGQGLEFLIYFQGNSAPDKSGLPSDRFSAERTGGSVSTLTIQRTQQEDSAVYLCASSSNTDGQLFFGSGTQLSVL.

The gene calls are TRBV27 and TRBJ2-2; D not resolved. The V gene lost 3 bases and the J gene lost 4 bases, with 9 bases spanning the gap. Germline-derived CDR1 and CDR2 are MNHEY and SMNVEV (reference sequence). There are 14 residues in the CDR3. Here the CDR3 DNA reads TGTGCCAGCAGTTTCCTTGGAGCCACCGGGGAGCTGTTTTTT. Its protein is CASSFLGATGELFF.

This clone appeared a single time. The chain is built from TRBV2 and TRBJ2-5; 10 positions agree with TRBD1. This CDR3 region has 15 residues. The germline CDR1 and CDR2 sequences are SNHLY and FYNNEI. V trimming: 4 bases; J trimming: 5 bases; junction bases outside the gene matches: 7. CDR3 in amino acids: CASSARTGGGETQYF. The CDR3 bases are TGTGCCAGCAGTGCTCGGACAGGGGGAGGCGAGACCCAGTACTTC.

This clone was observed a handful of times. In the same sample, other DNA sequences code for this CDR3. CDR3 nucleotides: TGTGCCAGCAGCGAATACAATGAGCAGTTCTTC. Its protein product is CASSEYNEQFF. V gene TRBV2 combines with J gene TRBJ2-1; D is unclear. V was pared by 6 bases and J by 4 bases, with 4 bases between. Per germline, CDR1 SNHLY and CDR2 FYNNEI. The CDR3 extends over 11 amino acids.

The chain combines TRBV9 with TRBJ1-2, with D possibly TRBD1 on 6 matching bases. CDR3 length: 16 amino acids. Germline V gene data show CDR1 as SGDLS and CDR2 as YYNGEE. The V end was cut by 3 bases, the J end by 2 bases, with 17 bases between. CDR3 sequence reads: CASSAHRALMNYGYTF. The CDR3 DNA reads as TGTGCCAGCAGCGCCCACAGGGCTCTTATGAACTATGGCTACACCTTC. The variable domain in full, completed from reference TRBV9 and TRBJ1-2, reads DSGVTQTPKHLITATGQRVTLRCSPRSGDLSVYWYQQSLDQGLQFLIQYYNGEERAKGNILERFSAQQFPDLHSELNLSSLELGDSALYFCASSAHRALMNYGYTFGSGTRLTVV.

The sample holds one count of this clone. The CDR3 DNA reads TGTGCCAGCAGCTCCTACCCGGGACAGGGACAGCCCCAGCATTTT. Its protein product is CASSSYPGQGQPQHF. The V call is TRBV5-5, the J call TRBJ1-5, with 9 bases identical to TRBD1. Germline lookup yields CDR1 SGHKS and CDR2 YYEKEE (reference sequence). The CDR3 sequence is 15 residues long. Unmatched junction bases numbered 8, after V lost 3 bases and J lost 7 bases.

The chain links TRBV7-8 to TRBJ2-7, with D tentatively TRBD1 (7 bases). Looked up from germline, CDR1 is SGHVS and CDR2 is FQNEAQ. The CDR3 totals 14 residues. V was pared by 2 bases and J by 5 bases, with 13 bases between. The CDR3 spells CASSLTGAGNEQYF. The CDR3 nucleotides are TGTGCCAGCAGCTTAACAGGGGCGGGGAACGAGCAGTACTTC.

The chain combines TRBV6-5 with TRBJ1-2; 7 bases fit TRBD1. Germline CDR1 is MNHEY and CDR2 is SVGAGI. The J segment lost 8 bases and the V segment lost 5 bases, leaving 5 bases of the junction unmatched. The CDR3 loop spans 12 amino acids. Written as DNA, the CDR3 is TGTGCCAGCAGTAGACAGGGCTTCGGCTACACCTTC. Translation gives CASSRQGFGYTF.

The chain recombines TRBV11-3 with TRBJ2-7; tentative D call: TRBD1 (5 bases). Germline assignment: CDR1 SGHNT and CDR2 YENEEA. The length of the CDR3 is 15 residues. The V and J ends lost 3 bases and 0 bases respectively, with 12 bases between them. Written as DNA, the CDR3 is TGTGCCAGCAGCTTCCAAGGGGCTTCCTCCTACGAGCAGTACTTC. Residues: CASSFQGASSYEQYF. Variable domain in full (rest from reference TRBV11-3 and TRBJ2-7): EAGVVQSPRYKIIEKKQPVAFWCNPISGHNTLYWYLQNLGQGPELLIRYENEEAVDDSQLPKDRFSAERLKGVDSTLKIQPAELGDSAVYLCASSFQGASSYEQYFGPGTRLTVT.

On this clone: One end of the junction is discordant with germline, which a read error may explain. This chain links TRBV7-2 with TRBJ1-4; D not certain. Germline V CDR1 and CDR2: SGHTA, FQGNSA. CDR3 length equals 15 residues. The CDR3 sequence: CASSLRGNSAEKLFF. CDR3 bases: TGTGCCAGCAGCTTGAGAGGGAACAGCGCTGAAAAGCTGTTTTTT.

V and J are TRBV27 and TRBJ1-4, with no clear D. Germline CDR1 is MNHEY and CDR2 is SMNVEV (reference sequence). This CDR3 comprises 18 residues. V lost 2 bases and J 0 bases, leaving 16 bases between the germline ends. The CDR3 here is CASSLAGITATTNEKLFF. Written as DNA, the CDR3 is TGTGCCAGCAGTTTAGCTGGCATTACGGCTACAACTAATGAAAAACTGTTTTTT.

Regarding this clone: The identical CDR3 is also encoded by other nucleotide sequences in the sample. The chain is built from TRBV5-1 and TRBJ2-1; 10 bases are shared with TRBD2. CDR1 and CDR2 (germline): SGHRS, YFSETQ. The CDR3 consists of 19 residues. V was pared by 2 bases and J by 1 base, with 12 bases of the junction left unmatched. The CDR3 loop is CASSLRTSGTLPSYNEQFF. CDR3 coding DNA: TGCGCCAGCAGCTTAAGGACTAGCGGAACCCTTCCATCCTACAATGAGCAGTTCTTC.